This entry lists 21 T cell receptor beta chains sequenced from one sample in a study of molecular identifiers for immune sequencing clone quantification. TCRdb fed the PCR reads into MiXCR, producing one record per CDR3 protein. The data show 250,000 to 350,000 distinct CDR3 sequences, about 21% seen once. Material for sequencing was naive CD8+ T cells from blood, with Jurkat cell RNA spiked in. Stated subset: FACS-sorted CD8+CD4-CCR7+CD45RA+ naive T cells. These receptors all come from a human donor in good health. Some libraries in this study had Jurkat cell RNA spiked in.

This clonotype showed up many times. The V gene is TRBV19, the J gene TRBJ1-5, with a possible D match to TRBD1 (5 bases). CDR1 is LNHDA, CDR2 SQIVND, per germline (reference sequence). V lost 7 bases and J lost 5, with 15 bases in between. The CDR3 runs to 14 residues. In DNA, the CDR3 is TGTGCCAGTATTCAGGGTAGGGAGGATCAGCCCCAGCATTTT. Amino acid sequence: CASIQGREDQPQHF. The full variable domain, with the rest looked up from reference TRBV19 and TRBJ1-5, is DGGITQSPKYLFRKEGQNVTLSCEQNLNHDAMYWYRQDPGQGLRLIYYSQIVNDFQKGDIAEGYSVSREKKESFPLTVTSAQKNPTAFYLCASIQGREDQPQHFGDGTRLSIL.

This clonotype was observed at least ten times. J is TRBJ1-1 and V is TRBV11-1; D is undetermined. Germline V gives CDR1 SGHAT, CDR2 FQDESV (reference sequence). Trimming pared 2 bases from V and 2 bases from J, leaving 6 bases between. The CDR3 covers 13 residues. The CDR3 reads CASSLRQNTEAFF. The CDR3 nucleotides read TGTGCCAGCAGCTTAAGACAAAACACTGAAGCTTTCTTT.

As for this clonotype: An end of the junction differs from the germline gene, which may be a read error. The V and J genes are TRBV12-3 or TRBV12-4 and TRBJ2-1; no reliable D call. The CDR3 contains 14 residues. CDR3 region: CASSLARTYSEQFF. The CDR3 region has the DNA TGTGCCAGCAGTTTAGCGAGGACCTACAGTGAGCAGTTCTTC.

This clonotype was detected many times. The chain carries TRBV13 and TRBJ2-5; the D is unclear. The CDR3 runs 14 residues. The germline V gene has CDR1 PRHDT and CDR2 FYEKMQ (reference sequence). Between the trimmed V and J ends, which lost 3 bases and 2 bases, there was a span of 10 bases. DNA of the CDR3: TGTGCCAGCAGCTTGAGGATCCAACAAGAGACCCAGTACTTC. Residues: CASSLRIQQETQYF.

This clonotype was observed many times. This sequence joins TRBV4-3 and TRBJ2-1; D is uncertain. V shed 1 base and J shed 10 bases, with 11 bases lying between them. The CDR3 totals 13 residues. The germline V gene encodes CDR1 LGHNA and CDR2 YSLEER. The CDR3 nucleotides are TGCGCCAGCAGCCAAGTTCGATTTATGGAGCAGTTCTTC. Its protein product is CASSQVRFMEQFF.

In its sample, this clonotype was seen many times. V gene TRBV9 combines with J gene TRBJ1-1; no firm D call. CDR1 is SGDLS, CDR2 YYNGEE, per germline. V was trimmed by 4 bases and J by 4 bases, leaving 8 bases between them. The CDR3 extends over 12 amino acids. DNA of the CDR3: TGTGCCAGCAGCTCTGACGGCACTGAAGCTTTCTTT. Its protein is CASSSDGTEAFF.

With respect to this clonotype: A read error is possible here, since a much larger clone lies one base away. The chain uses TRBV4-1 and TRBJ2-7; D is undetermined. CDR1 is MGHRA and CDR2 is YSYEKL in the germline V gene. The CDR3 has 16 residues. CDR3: CAGSQEYFSHPYEQYF. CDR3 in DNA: TGCGCCGGCAGCCAAGAGTATTTCTCCCACCCCTACGAGCAGTACTTC.

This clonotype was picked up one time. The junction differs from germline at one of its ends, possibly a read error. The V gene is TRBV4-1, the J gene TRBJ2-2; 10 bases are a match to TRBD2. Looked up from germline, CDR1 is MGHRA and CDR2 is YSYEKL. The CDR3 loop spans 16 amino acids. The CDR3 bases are TGCGCCGGCAGCCTAAATAGCGGGAGGCAGGCCGGGGAGCTGTTTTTT. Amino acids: CAGSLNSGRQAGELFF.

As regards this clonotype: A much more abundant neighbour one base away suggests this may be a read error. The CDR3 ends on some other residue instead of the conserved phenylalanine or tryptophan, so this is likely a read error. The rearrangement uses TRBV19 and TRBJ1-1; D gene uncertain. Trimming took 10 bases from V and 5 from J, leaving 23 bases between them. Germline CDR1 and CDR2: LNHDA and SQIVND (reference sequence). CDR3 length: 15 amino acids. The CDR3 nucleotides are TGTGCCACCTCGGACCAGGTCGTAGGTAGGACTGAAGCTTTCCTT. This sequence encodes CATSDQVVGRTEAFL.

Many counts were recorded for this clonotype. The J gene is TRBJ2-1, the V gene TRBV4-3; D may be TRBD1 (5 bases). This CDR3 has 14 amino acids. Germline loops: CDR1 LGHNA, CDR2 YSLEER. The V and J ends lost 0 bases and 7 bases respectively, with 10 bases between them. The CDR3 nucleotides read TGCGCCAGCAGCCAAGATGCCAGGGCGAATGAGCAGTTCTTC. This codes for CASSQDARANEQFF.

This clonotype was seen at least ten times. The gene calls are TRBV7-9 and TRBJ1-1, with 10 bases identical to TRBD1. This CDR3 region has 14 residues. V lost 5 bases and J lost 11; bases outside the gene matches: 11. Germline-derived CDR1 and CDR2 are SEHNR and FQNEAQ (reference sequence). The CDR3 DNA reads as TGTGCCAGCAGCCCGACAGGGGGCGAGCGATGGGCTTTCTTT. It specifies CASSPTGGERWAFF. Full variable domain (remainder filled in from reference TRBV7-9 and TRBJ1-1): DTGVSQNPRHKITKRGQNVTFRCDPISEHNRLYWYRQTLGQGPEFLTYFQNEAQLEKSRLLSDRFSAERPKGSFSTLEIQRTEQGDSAMYLCASSPTGGERWAFFGQGTRLTVV.

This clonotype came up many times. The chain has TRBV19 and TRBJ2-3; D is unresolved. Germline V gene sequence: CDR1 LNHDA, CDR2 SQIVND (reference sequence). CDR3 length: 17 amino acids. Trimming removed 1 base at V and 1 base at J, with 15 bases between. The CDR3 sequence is CASSIVVGSMGTDTQYF. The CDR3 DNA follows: TGTGCCAGTAGTATAGTAGTAGGATCGATGGGCACAGATACGCAGTATTTT.

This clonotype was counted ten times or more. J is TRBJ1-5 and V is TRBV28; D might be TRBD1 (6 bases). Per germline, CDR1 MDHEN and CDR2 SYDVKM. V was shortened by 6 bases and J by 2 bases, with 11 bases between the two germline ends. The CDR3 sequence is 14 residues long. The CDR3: CASRMGAGNQPQHF. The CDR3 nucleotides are TGTGCCAGCAGAATGGGGGCAGGCAATCAGCCCCAGCATTTT. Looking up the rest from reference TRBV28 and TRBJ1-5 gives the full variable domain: DVKVTQSSRYLVKRTGEKVFLECVQDMDHENMFWYRQDPGLGLRLIYFSYDVKMKEKGDIPEGYSVSREKKERFSLILESASTNQTSMYLCASRMGAGNQPQHFGDGTRLSIL.

CDR3 protein: CASSPEVGEPTYEQYF. The DNA of the CDR3 is TGTGCCAGCAGCCCGGAAGTAGGGGAGCCGACCTACGAGCAGTACTTC. The chain recombines TRBV7-6 with TRBJ2-7; D tentatively fits TRBD1 or TRBD2 (5 bases each). The CDR3 has 16 residues. The germline V gene encodes CDR1 SGHVS and CDR2 FNYEAQ. Between the trimmed V and J ends, which lost 5 bases and 2 bases, there was a span of 19 bases.

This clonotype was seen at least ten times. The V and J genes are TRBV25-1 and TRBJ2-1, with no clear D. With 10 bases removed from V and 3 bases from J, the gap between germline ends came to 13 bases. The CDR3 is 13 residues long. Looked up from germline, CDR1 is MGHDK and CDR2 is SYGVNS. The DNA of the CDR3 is TGTGCCACCCAGATCGGAAACTACAATGAGCAGTTCTTC. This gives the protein CATQIGNYNEQFF.

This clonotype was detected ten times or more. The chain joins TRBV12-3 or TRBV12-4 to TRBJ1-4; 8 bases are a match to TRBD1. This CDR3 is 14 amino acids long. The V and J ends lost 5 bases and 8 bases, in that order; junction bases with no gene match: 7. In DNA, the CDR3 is TGTGCCAGCAGTCCCGACAGGGGACCAGAAAAACTGTTTTTT. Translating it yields CASSPDRGPEKLFF.

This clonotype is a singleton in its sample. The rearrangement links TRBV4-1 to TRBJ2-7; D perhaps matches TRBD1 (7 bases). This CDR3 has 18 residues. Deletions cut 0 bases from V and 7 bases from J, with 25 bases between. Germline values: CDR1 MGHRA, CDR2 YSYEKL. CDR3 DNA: TGCGCCAGCAGCCAAGATTCCTACAGGGGAGGTTCTACTGGGGAGCAGTACTTC. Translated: CASSQDSYRGGSTGEQYF.

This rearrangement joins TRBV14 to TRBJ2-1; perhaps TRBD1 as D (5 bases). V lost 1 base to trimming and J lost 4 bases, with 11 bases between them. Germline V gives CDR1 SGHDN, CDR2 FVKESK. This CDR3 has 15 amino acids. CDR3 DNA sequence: TGTGCCAGCAGCCAAGGGTACTCAGGGTACAATGAGCAGTTCTTC. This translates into CASSQGYSGYNEQFF.

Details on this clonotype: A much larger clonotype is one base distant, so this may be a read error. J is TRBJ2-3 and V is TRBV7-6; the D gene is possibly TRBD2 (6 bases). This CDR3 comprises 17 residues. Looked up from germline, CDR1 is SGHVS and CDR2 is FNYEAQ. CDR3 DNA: TGTACCAGCAGCTTAGACCACGTGCTAGCGTATGGAGATACGCAGTATTTT. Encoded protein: CTSSLDHVLAYGDTQYF.

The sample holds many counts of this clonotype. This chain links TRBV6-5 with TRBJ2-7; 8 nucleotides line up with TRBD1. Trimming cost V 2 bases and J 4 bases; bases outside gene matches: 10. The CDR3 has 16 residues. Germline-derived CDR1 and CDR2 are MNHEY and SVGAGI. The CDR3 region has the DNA TGTGCCAGCAGTTACGGACCGGACAGGGAACTTTACGAGCAGTACTTC. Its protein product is CASSYGPDRELYEQYF.

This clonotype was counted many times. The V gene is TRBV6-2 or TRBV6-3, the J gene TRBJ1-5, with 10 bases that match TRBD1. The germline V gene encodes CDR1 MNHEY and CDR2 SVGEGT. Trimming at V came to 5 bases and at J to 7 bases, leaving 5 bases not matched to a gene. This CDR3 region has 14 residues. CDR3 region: CASSQDRGLQPQHF. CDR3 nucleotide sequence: TGTGCCAGCAGTCAAGACAGGGGGCTACAGCCCCAGCATTTT.